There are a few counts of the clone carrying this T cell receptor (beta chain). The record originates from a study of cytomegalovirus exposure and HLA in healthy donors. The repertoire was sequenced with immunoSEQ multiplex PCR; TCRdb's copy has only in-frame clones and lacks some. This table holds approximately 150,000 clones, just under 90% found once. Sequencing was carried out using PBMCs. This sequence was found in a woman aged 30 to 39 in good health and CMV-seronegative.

The CDR3 reads CASSESGGRSNQPQHF. The CDR3 nucleotides read TGCGCCAGCAGTGAGTCCGGGGGTAGGAGCAATCAGCCCCAGCATTTT. The chain recombines TRBV10-2 with TRBJ1-5; a weak D match, TRBD1 (5 bases). The CDR3 is 16 amino acids. Trimming pared 0 bases from V and 1 base from J, leaving 10 bases between. CDR1 is WSHSY and CDR2 is SAAADI in the germline V gene.